These 21 T cell receptor beta chains share one sample of origin, sequenced in a study of post-analysis software for immune sequencing data. The study, taken as a whole, reports: About five TRBV segments (TRBV5-6, TRBV5-1 and TRBV20-1 among them) occurred more frequently in patients than in controls.

Antigens of these TCRs are unknown. The TCR beta cDNA libraries carried unique molecular identifiers. TCRdb called the PCR reads again in MiXCR, with one record for every CDR3 protein. Of roughly 650,000 distinct CDR3 sequences detected, over 45% appear once; the ten largest clones hold 11%. The sequencing sample was made of blood. The receptor source for this set is a girl aged 2-10 years with multiple sclerosis.

This clonotype was detected only a few times. The J gene is TRBJ1-1, the V gene TRBV29-1, with D unclear. Trimming shortened V by 7 bases and J by 0 bases, and 6 bases separated the two germline ends. The CDR3 loop spans 11 amino acids. Germline CDR1 is SQVTM and CDR2 is ANQGSEA. The CDR3 DNA is TGCAGCGGTCAAATGAACACTGAAGCTTTCTTT. The encoded protein is CSGQMNTEAFF.

As regards this clonotype: No conserved phenylalanine or tryptophan is present at the end of the CDR3, so a read error is the likely explanation. The gene calls are TRBV20-1 and TRBJ2-1; D may be TRBD1 or TRBD2 (6 bases each). V was trimmed by 6 bases and J by 12 bases, leaving 12 bases between them. The CDR3 is 10 amino acids. Germline V CDR1 and CDR2: DFQATT, SNEGSKA (reference sequence). The CDR3 protein is CSARGQGQFV. CDR3 sequence (DNA): TGCAGTGCACGGGGGCAAGGGCAGTTCGTC.

The rearrangement links TRBV6-6 to TRBJ2-5; possibly TRBD1 for D (6 bases). This CDR3 spans 16 amino acids. In germline, CDR1 is MNHNY, CDR2 SVGAGI (reference sequence). The V gene lost 6 bases and the J gene lost 4 bases, with 21 bases spanning the gap. The CDR3 nucleotides are TGTGCCAGCAGCCGGGGACATCCAAGGCTCGGAGAGACCCAGTACTTC. Residues: CASSRGHPRLGETQYF.

The rearrangement links TRBV20-1 to TRBJ1-1; D gene ambiguous. The CDR3 runs 12 residues. CDR1 and CDR2 from the germline V gene are DFQATT and SNEGSKA (reference sequence). V shed 7 bases and J shed 1 base, with 10 bases lying between them. The CDR3 sequence: CSEKDPNTEAFF. DNA for the CDR3: TGCAGTGAGAAGGACCCGAACACTGAAGCTTTCTTT.

This clonotype came up a few times. The rearrangement uses TRBV20-1 and TRBJ2-3; D unresolved. Germline-derived CDR1 and CDR2 are DFQATT and SNEGSKA (reference sequence). CDR3 length: 14 amino acids. Trimming removed 2 bases from V and 2 bases from J, with 11 bases in between. The CDR3 protein is CSARSPAFTDTQYF. CDR3 coding DNA: TGCAGTGCTAGAAGTCCAGCCTTCACAGATACGCAGTATTTT.

CDR3 protein: CSARVISGRAATDTQYF. For the CDR3, the DNA is TGCAGTGCTAGGGTCATTAGCGGGAGGGCCGCCACAGATACGCAGTATTTT. The chain couples TRBV20-1 to TRBJ2-3, with 11 bases lining up with TRBD2. This CDR3 region has 17 residues. The V gene end was trimmed by 3 bases and the J gene end by 2 bases; junction bases not matched to a gene: 10. Germline CDR1 reads DFQATT; CDR2 reads SNEGSKA (reference sequence).

This chain connects TRBV7-9 to TRBJ1-6, with 9 bases lining up with TRBD1. V shed 4 bases, J shed 12 bases, and the junction held 4 bases outside the gene matches. The germline V gene encodes CDR1 SEHNR and CDR2 FQNEAQ (reference sequence). CDR3 length: 13 amino acids. CDR3 sequence (DNA): TGTGCCAGCAGCTCGGGACAGGGTTTACCCCTCCACTTT. Translating gives CASSSGQGLPLHF.

This clonotype was found once. The V gene is TRBV5-1, the J gene TRBJ2-1; D uncertain. Germline V gives CDR1 SGHRS, CDR2 YFSETQ. V lost 0 bases, J lost 3 bases, and 7 bases lay in between. The CDR3 covers 14 residues. In nucleotides, the CDR3 is TGCGCCAGCAGCTTGGCCGATAACTACAATGAGCAGTTCTTC. This sequence encodes CASSLADNYNEQFF.

This chain links TRBV11-1 with TRBJ2-1, with TRBD2 matching over 15 bases. This CDR3 has 16 residues. From germline, CDR1 is SGHAT and CDR2 FQDESV (reference sequence). With V trimmed by 4 bases and J by 7 bases, 5 bases remained unmatched. The CDR3 protein is CASSSPGTSGRNEQFF. The CDR3 DNA reads TGTGCCAGCAGCTCCCCCGGGACTAGCGGGAGGAATGAGCAGTTCTTC.

V gene TRBV20-1 combines with J gene TRBJ1-2, with 8 bases fitting TRBD1. The CDR3 is 13 amino acids. CDR1 and CDR2 (germline): DFQATT, SNEGSKA (reference sequence). The CDR3: CRAGGQGLVGYTF. The CDR3 bases are TGCAGGGCTGGCGGACAGGGATTGGTTGGCTACACCTTC.

This clonotype was counted once. The chain combines TRBV4-1 with TRBJ2-1; possible D gene TRBD1, 5 bases. V lost 0 bases to trimming and J lost 6 bases, with 12 bases between them. CDR1 is MGHRA, CDR2 YSYEKL, per germline. The CDR3 covers 15 residues. The CDR3 DNA is TGCGCCAGCAGCCAAGAATTGCAGGGTTTCAATGAGCAGTTCTTC. Its translation: CASSQELQGFNEQFF.

This clonotype occurred a few times. This rearrangement joins TRBV7-2 to TRBJ1-2; 7 positions agree with TRBD1. Germline V CDR1 and CDR2: SGHTA, FQGNSA. V lost 2 bases and J lost 5; bases outside the gene matches: 5. This CDR3 is 14 amino acids long. CDR3 in amino acids: CASSLRQGIYGYTF. DNA of the CDR3: TGTGCCAGCAGCTTAAGACAGGGCATTTATGGCTACACCTTC.

The gene calls are TRBV29-1 and TRBJ2-7; D not certain. CDR3 length: 12 amino acids. Between the trimmed V and J ends, which lost 3 bases and 3 bases, there was a span of 9 bases. CDR1 and CDR2 (germline): SQVTM, ANQGSEA. The CDR3 is CSVEGQLYEQYF. The CDR3 DNA follows: TGCAGCGTTGAGGGCCAGCTCTACGAGCAGTACTTC.

This clonotype was seen a few times. The chain couples TRBV5-5 to TRBJ1-2; D is uncertain. V lost 2 bases to trimming and J lost 8 bases, with 13 bases between them. CDR1 and CDR2 (germline): SGHKS, YYEKEE (reference sequence). The CDR3 sequence is 13 residues long. The CDR3 coding sequence is TGTGCCAGCAGCTTTGGAGCGGGCAACGGCTACACCTTC. It translates to CASSFGAGNGYTF.

This clonotype was detected a few times. The J gene is TRBJ2-1, the V gene TRBV7-3; 8 bases are shared with TRBD1. The germline CDR1 and CDR2 sequences are SGHTA and FQGTGA. There are 14 residues in the CDR3. V lost 4 bases to trimming and J lost 5 bases; unmatched junction nucleotides: 4. CDR3 bases: TGTGCCAGCAGCTCCCGGACAGGGAACAATGAGCAGTTCTTC. Translation: CASSSRTGNNEQFF. Based on the CDR3 plus reference TRBV7-3 and TRBJ2-1, the full variable domain is GAGVSQTPSNKVTEKGKYVELRCDPISGHTALYWYRQSLGQGPEFLIYFQGTGAADDSGLPNDRFFAVRPEGSVSTLKIQRTERGDSAVYLCASSSRTGNNEQFFGPGTRLTVL.

This rearrangement joins TRBV7-7 to TRBJ2-2; the D gene is possibly TRBD2 (6 bases). This CDR3 region has 14 residues. Germline V gene data show CDR1 as SSHAT and CDR2 as FNYEAQ (reference sequence). For the CDR3, the DNA is TGTGCTAGCGGTCTGGACCTGAACACCGGGGAGCTGTTTTTT. Translation gives CASGLDLNTGELFF.

This rearrangement joins TRBV12-3 or TRBV12-4 to TRBJ2-1; 12 positions match TRBD2. This CDR3 has 16 amino acids. V lost 1 base to trimming and J lost 9 bases; unmatched junction nucleotides: 7. CDR3 nucleotide sequence: TGTGCCAGCAGTTTAGACAGACTAGCGGGAGAAGGTGAGCAGTTCTTC. It translates to CASSLDRLAGEGEQFF.

About this clonotype itself: An end of the junction differs from the germline gene, which may be a read error. The rearrangement uses TRBV6-1 and TRBJ1-2, with TRBD1 as a possible D gene (5 bases). CDR3 length: 12 residues. From germline, CDR1 is MNHNS and CDR2 SASEGT. CDR3 sequence reads: CASTRDFYGHTF. CDR3 coding DNA: TGTGCCAGCACTAGGGACTTCTATGGCCACACCTTC.

V and J are TRBV7-9 and TRBJ2-7; D is ambiguous. From germline, CDR1 is SEHNR and CDR2 FQNEAQ (reference sequence). Trimming took off 5 bases at V and 2 bases at J, with 7 bases between the two ends. The CDR3 consists of 12 residues. CDR3 in amino acids: CASSPTPYEQYF. DNA of the CDR3: TGTGCCAGCAGCCCAACACCCTACGAGCAGTACTTC.

This clonotype occurred a few times. The CDR3 reads CASSSTLNTEAFF. The DNA of the CDR3 is TGTGCCAGCAGTTCTACGCTGAACACTGAAGCTTTCTTT. The gene calls are TRBV7-3 and TRBJ1-1, with D unresolved. Germline V gene data show CDR1 as SGHTA and CDR2 as FQGTGA. The germline V and J ends were trimmed by 6 bases and 0 bases, with 8 bases remaining between them. This CDR3 is 13 amino acids long.

V is TRBV20-1 and J is TRBJ2-5; TRBD2 matches 13 bases. From germline, CDR1 is DFQATT and CDR2 SNEGSKA (reference sequence). CDR3 length: 15 amino acids. V was pared by 6 bases and J by 2 bases, with 6 bases of the junction left unmatched. CDR3 sequence: CSANGLAGVQETQYF. DNA for the CDR3: TGCAGTGCCAACGGACTAGCGGGAGTTCAAGAGACCCAGTACTTC.